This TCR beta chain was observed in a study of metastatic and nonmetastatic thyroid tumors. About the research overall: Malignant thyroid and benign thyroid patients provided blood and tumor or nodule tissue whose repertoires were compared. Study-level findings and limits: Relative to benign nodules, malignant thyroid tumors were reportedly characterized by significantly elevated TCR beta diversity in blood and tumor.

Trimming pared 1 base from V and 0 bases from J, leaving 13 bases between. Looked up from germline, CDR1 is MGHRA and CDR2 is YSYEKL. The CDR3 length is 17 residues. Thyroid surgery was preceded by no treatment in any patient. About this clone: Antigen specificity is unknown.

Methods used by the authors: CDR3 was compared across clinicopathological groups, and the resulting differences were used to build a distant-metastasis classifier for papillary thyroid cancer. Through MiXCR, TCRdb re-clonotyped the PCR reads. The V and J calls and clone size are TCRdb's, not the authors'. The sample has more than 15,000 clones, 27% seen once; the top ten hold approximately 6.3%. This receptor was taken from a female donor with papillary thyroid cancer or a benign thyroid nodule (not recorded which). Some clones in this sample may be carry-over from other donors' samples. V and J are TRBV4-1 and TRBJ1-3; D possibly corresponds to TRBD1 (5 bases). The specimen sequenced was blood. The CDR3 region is CASSQGSPGGSGNTIYF. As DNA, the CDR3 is TGCGCCAGCAGCCAAGGATCCCCTGGGGGCTCTGGAAACACCATATATTTT.